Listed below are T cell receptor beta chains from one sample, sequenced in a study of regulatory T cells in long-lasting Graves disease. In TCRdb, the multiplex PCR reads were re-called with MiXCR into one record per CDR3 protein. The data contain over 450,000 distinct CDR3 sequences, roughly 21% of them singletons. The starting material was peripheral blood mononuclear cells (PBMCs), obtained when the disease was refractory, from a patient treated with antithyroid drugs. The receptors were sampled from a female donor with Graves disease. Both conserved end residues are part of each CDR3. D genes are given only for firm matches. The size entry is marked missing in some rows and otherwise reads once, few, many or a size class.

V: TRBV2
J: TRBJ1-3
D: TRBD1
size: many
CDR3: CASSSDTGANTIYF
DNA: TGTGCCAGCAGTTCGGATACAGGGGCAAACACCATATATTTT

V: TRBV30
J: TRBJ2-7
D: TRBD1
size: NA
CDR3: CAWSPTQGADEQYF
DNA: TGTGCCTGGAGCCCGACACAGGGGGCGGACGAGCAGTACTTC

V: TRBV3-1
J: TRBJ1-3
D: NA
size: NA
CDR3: CASSSDGTSGNTIYF
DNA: TGTGCCAGCAGTTCGGACGGGACCTCTGGAAACACCATATATTTT

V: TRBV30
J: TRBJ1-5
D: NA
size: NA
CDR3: CAWSWGGNQPQHF
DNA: TGTGCCTGGAGTTGGGGGGGTAATCAGCCCCAGCATTTT

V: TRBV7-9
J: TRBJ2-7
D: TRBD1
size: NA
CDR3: CASSKGQSSSYEQYF
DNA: TGTGCCAGCAGCAAGGGACAGTCGAGCTCCTACGAGCAGTACTTC

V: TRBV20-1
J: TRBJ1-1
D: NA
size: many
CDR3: CRGMEGGTEAFF
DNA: TGCAGGGGGATGGAGGGTGGGACTGAAGCTTTCTTT

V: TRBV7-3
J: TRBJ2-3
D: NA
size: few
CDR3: CASRRRGELRTLEGTDTQYF
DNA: TGTGCCAGCAGGCGGCGTGGGGAACTGAGAACTCTCGAGGGCACAGATACGCAGTATTTT

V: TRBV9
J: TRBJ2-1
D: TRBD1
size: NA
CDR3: CASSADRGRLMNEQFF
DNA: TGTGCCAGCAGCGCGGACAGGGGAAGGCTGATGAATGAGCAGTTCTTC

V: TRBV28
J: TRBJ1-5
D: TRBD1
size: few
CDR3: CASSRPGQGPQPQHF
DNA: TGTGCCAGCAGCCGACCGGGACAGGGACCTCAGCCCCAGCATTTT

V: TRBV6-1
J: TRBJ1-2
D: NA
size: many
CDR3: CASSEPKRWGAGGYTF
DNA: TGTGCCAGCAGTGAACCAAAGAGATGGGGAGCCGGTGGCTACACCTTC

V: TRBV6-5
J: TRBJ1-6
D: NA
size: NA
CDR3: CASSYSKRAGSPLHF
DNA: TGTGCCAGCAGTTACTCTAAAAGGGCCGGTTCACCCCTCCACTTT

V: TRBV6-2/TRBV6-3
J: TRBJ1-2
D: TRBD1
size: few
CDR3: CASSYPRGGVYGYTF
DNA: TGTGCCAGCAGTTACCCGCGAGGGGGCGTCTATGGCTACACCTTC

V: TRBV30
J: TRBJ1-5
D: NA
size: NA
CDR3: CAWSPPGGARNNQPQHF
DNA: TGTGCCTGGAGTCCCCCGGGGGGGGCAAGGAACAATCAGCCCCAGCATTTT

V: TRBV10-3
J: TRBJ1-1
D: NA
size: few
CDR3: CATSGRNTEAFF
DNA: TGTGCCACCTCGGGGAGGAACACTGAAGCTTTCTTT

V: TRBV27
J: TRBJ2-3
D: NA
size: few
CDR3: CASSSFLGPSSTDTQYF
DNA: TGTGCCAGCAGCTCCTTCTTAGGGCCTTCTAGCACAGATACGCAGTATTTT